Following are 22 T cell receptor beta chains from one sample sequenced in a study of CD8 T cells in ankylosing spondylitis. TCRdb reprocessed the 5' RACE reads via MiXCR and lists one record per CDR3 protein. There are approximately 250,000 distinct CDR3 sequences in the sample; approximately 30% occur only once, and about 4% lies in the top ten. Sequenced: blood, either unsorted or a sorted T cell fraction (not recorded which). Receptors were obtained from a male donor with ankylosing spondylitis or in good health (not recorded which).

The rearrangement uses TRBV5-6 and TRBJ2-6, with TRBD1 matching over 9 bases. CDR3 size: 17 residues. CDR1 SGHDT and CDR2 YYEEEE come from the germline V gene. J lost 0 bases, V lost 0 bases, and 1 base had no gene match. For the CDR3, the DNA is TGTGCCAGCAGCTTGGGGGACAGGGCCTCTGGGGCCAACGTCCTGACTTTC. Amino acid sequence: CASSLGDRASGANVLTF.

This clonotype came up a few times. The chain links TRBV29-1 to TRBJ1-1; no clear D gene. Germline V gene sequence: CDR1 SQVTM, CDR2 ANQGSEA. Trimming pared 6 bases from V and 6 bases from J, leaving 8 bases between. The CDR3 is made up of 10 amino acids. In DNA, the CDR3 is TGCAGCGTCCGACGGTCTGAAGCTTTCTTT. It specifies CSVRRSEAFF. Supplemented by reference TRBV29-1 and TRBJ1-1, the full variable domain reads SAVISQKPSRDICQRGTSLTIQCQVDSQVTMMFWYRQQPGQSLTLIATANQGSEATYESGFVIDKFPISRPNLTFSTLTVSNMSPEDSSIYLCSVRRSEAFFGQGTRLTVV.

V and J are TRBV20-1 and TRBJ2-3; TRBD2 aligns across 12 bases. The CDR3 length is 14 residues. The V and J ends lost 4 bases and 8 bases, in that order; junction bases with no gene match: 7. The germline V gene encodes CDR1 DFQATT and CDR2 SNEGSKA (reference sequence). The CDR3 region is CSAKLAGGRATQYF. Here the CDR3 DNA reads TGCAGTGCTAAACTAGCGGGGGGAAGAGCTACGCAGTATTTT.

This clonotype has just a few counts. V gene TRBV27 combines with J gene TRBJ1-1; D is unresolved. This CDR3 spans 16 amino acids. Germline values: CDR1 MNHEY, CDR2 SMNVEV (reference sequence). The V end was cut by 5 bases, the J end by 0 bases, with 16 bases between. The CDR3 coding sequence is TGTGCCAGCAGTCCGACCCTCTGGGGAGTGAACACTGAAGCTTTCTTT. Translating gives CASSPTLWGVNTEAFF.

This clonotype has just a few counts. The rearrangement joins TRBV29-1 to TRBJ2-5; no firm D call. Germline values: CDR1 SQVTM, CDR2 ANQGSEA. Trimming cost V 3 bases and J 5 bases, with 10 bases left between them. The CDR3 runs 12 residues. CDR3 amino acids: CSVESSQETQYF. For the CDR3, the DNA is TGCAGCGTTGAGTCCAGTCAGGAGACCCAGTACTTC.

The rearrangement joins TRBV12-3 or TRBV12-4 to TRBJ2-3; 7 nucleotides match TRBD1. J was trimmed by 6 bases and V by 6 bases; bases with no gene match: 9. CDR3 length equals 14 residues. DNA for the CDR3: TGTGCCAGCAGGATACAGGGGCGACTGGATACGCAGTATTTT. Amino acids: CASRIQGRLDTQYF.

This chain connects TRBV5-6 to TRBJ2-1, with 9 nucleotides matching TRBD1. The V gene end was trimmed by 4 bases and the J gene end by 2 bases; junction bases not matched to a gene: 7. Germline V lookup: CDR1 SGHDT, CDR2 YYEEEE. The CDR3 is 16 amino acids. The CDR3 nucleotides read TGTGCCAGCAGCGCGACCGGGACAGGGCCCTACAATGAGCAGTTCTTC. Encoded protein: CASSATGTGPYNEQFF.

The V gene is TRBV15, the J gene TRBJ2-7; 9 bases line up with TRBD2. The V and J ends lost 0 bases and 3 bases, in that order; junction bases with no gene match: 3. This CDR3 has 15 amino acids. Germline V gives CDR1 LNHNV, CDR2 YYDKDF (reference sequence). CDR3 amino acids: CATSREASGNYEQYF. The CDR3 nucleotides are TGTGCCACCAGCAGAGAGGCTAGCGGGAACTACGAGCAGTACTTC.

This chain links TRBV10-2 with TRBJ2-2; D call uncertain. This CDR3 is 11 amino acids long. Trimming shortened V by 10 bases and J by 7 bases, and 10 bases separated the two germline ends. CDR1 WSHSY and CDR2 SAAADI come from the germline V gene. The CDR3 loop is CAIDTDGELFF. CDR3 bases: TGCGCCATCGATACAGACGGGGAGCTGTTTTTT.

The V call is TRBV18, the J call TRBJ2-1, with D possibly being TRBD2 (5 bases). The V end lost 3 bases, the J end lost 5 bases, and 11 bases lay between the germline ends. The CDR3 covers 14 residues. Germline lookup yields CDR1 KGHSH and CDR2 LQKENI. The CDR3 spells CASSPVLVNNEQFF. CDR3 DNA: TGTGCCAGCTCACCCGTACTAGTGAACAATGAGCAGTTCTTC.

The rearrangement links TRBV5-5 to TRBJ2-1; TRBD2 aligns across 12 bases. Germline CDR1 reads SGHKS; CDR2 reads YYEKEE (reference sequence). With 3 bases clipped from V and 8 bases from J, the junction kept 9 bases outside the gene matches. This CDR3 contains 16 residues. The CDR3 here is CASSYRTSGDRYEQFF. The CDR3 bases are TGTGCCAGCAGCTACCGGACTAGCGGGGACAGATATGAGCAGTTCTTC.

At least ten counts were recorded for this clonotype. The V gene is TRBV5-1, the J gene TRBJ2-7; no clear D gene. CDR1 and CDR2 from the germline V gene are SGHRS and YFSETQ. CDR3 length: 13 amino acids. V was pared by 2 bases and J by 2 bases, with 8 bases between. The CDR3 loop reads CASSLGRTYEQYF. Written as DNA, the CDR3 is TGCGCCAGCAGCTTAGGCAGAACCTACGAGCAGTACTTC.

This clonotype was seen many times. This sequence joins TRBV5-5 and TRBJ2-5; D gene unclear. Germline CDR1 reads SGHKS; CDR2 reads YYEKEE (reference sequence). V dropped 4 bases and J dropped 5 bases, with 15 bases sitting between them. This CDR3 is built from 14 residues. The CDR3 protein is CASSLDPSWETQYF. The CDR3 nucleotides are TGTGCCAGCAGCCTGGACCCTTCCTGGGAGACCCAGTACTTC.

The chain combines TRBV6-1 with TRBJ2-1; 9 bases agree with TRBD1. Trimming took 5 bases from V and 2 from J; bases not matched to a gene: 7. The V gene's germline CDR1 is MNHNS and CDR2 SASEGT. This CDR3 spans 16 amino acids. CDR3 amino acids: CASSKQGQGPYNEQFF. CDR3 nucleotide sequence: TGTGCCAGCAGTAAGCAAGGACAGGGGCCCTACAATGAGCAGTTCTTC.

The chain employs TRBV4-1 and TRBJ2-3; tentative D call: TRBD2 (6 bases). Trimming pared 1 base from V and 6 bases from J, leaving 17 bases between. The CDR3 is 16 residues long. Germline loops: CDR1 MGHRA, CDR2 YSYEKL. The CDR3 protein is CASSQGAWRVHDTQYF. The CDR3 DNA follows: TGCGCCAGCAGCCAAGGGGCTTGGAGGGTCCATGATACGCAGTATTTT.

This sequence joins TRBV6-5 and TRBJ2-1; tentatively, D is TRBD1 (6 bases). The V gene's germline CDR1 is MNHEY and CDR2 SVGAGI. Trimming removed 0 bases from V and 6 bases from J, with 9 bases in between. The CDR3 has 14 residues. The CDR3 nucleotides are TGTGCCAGCAGTTACTCGCTACAGGGCAATGAGCAGTTCTTC. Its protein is CASSYSLQGNEQFF.

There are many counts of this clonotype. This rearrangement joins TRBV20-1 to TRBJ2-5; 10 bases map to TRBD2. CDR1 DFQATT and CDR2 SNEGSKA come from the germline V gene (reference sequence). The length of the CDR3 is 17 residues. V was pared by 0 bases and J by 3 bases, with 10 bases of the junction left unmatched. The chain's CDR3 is CSARDRGAGGAKETQYF. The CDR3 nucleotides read TGCAGTGCTAGAGATCGGGGAGCGGGGGGGGCCAAAGAGACCCAGTACTTC.

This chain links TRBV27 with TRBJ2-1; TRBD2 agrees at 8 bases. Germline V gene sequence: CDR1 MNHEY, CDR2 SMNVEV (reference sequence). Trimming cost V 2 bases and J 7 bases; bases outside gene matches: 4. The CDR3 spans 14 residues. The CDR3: CASSLSQRGNEQFF. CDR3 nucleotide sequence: TGTGCCAGCAGTTTAAGTCAGCGGGGGAATGAGCAGTTCTTC.

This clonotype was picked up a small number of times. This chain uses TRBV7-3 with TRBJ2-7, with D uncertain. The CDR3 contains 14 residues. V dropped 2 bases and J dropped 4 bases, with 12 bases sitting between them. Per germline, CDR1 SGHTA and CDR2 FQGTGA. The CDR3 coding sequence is TGTGCCAGCAGCTTAGGGCCGCCACCGTACGAGCAGTACTTC. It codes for CASSLGPPPYEQYF.

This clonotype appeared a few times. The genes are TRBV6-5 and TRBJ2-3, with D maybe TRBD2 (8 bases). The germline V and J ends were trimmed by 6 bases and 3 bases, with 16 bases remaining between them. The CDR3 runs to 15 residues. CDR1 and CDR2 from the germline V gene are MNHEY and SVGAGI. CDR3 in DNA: TGTGCCAGCAGCTACAGGGGACTAGAAACAGATACGCAGTATTTT. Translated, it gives CASSYRGLETDTQYF.

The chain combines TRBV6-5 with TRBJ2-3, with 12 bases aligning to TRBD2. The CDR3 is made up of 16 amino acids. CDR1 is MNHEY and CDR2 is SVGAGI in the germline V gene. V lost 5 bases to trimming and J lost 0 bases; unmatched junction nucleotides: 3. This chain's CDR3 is CASSTLAGGSTDTQYF. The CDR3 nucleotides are TGTGCCAGCAGTACTCTAGCGGGGGGGAGCACAGATACGCAGTATTTT.

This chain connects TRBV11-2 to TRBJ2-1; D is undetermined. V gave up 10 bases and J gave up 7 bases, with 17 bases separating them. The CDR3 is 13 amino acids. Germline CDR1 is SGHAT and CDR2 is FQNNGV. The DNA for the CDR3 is TGTGCCACGACGGACGTAGGGTGGAATGAGCAGTTCTTC. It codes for CATTDVGWNEQFF.